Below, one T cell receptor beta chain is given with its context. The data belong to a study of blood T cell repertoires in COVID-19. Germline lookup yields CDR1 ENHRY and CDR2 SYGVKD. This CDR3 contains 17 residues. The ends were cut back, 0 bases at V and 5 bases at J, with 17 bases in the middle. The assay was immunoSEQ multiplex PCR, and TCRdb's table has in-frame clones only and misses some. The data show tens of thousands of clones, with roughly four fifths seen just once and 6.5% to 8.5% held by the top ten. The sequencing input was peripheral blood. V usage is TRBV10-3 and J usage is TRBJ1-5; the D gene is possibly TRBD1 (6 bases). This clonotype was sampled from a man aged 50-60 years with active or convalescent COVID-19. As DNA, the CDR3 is TGTGCCATCAGTGAGTCGGCCCGATTGGACAGTGATCAGCCCCAGCATTTT. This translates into CAISESARLDSDQPQHF.